One and the same sample provided the 19 T cell receptor beta chains below, sequenced in a study of blood T cell repertoires in COVID-19. TCRdb's table, derived via immunoSEQ multiplex PCR, lists solely in-frame clones and lacks some. The sample includes about 210,000 clones, 65% to 90% of them seen just once. Sequencing was performed on PBMCs or T cells enriched from blood (not recorded which). Every receptor here comes from a woman in her thirties or forties with acute COVID-19.

This clone is a singleton in its sample. This chain links TRBV10-3 with TRBJ2-5, with D possibly TRBD2 on 6 matching bases. The CDR3 runs 14 residues. Trimming took 2 bases from V and 8 from J, leaving 15 bases between them. Per the germline V gene, CDR1 is ENHRY and CDR2 is SYGVKD. Here the CDR3 reads CAISEILGTETQYF. As DNA, the CDR3 is TGTGCCATCAGTGAGATCCTTGGGACTGAAACCCAGTACTTC.

This chain connects TRBV3-1 (or the pseudogene TRBV3-2) to TRBJ1-5, with 7 positions matching TRBD1. This CDR3 spans 15 amino acids. V gave up 2 bases and J gave up 5 bases; unmatched junction bases: 6. Germline V CDR1 and CDR2: LGHDT, YNNKEL (reference sequence). CDR3 DNA: TGTGCCAGCAGCCAACAGACAGGGATCCATCAGCCCCAGCATTTT. Translation gives CASSQQTGIHQPQHF.

The chain employs TRBV19 and TRBJ1-2; 7 positions match TRBD1. The CDR3 has 15 amino acids. J lost 7 bases, V lost 0 bases, and 8 bases had no gene match. Germline lookup yields CDR1 LNHDA and CDR2 SQIVND (reference sequence). This chain's CDR3 is CASSIDITGAGGYTF. DNA of the CDR3: TGTGCCAGTAGTATAGACATCACAGGGGCTGGTGGCTACACCTTC.

This clone was counted once. The V and J genes are TRBV19 and TRBJ2-2; the match to TRBD1 covers 10 bases. The trim removed 11 bases at V and 8 bases at J, leaving 11 bases unmatched. This CDR3 comprises 14 residues. Germline-derived CDR1 and CDR2 are LNHDA and SQIVND (reference sequence). CDR3 protein: CASRRDRGRGELFF. The CDR3 DNA sequence: TGTGCCTCGAGGCGGGACAGGGGACGAGGGGAGCTGTTTTTT.

The chain recombines TRBV9 with TRBJ2-5, with 11 bases aligning to TRBD2. Germline V gene data show CDR1 as SGDLS and CDR2 as YYNGEE. The V gene end was trimmed by 3 bases and the J gene end by 2 bases; junction bases not matched to a gene: 3. CDR3 length: 15 residues. The CDR3 nucleotides are TGTGCCAGCAGCGGTAGCGGGGGGGTACAAGAGACCCAGTACTTC. Its protein product is CASSGSGGVQETQYF.

The gene calls are TRBV7-2 and TRBJ2-7; maybe TRBD2 (6 bases). V was trimmed by 5 bases and J by 0 bases, leaving 11 bases between them. Germline V lookup: CDR1 SGHTA, CDR2 FQGNSA. This CDR3 spans 14 amino acids. CDR3 residues: CASSLQLASYEQYF. CDR3 coding DNA: TGTGCCAGCAGCCTGCAACTAGCCTCCTACGAGCAGTACTTC.

This clone was detected only a few times. The V gene is TRBV6-5, the J gene TRBJ2-5, with D maybe TRBD2 (6 bases). Trimming cost V 10 bases and J 3 bases, with 9 bases left between them. The germline V gene has CDR1 MNHEY and CDR2 SVGAGI. This CDR3 comprises 11 residues. In nucleotides, the CDR3 is TGTGCCATCGGAGGGGAAGAGACCCAGTACTTC. Translation: CAIGGEETQYF.

The rearrangement joins TRBV19 to TRBJ2-1, with 11 bases lining up with TRBD1. CDR1 and CDR2 (germline): LNHDA, SQIVND (reference sequence). V shed 6 bases, J shed 8 bases, and the junction held 9 bases outside the gene matches. The CDR3 is 15 residues long. For the CDR3, the DNA is TGTGCCAGTAGACGCCGGGACAGGGGGTACGATGAGCAGTTCTTC. It yields the protein CASRRRDRGYDEQFF.

The chain combines TRBV2 with TRBJ1-5; D is unresolved. Germline assignment: CDR1 SNHLY and CDR2 FYNNEI. V was cut by 1 base and J by 3 bases, with 10 bases left in between. CDR3 size: 15 residues. The CDR3 sequence is CASSEDDLPNQPQHF. CDR3 bases: TGTGCCAGCAGTGAAGATGACTTACCCAATCAGCCCCAGCATTTT.

This clone was counted a single time. V gene TRBV5-4 combines with J gene TRBJ2-7; the D gene is possibly TRBD1 (6 bases). This CDR3 has 12 amino acids. Deletions cut 4 bases from V and 4 bases from J, with 9 bases between. From germline, CDR1 is SGHNT and CDR2 YYREEE (reference sequence). CDR3 region: CASSSDRYEQYF. The CDR3 nucleotides read TGTGCCAGCAGCAGCGACAGGTACGAGCAGTACTTC.

The rearrangement uses TRBV29-1 and TRBJ1-5; maybe TRBD1 (6 bases). The CDR3 spans 13 residues. CDR1 is SQVTM and CDR2 is ANQGSEA in the germline V gene. V was shortened by 6 bases and J by 1 base, with 10 bases between the two germline ends. The CDR3 is CSVTGGSNQPQHF. CDR3 sequence (DNA): TGCAGCGTCACTGGGGGCAGCAATCAGCCCCAGCATTTT. Combining the CDR3 with reference TRBV29-1 and TRBJ1-5 gives the whole variable domain SAVISQKPSRDICQRGTSLTIQCQVDSQVTMMFWYRQQPGQSLTLIATANQGSEATYESGFVIDKFPISRPNLTFSTLTVSNMSPEDSSIYLCSVTGGSNQPQHFGDGTRLSIL.

The chain couples TRBV19 to TRBJ2-7, with D possibly matching TRBD1 (5 bases). The germline gives CDR1 LNHDA, CDR2 SQIVND (reference sequence). This CDR3 comprises 15 residues. Trimming removed 1 base from V and 0 bases from J, with 10 bases in between. CDR3 region: CASSIVQGASYEQYF. As DNA, the CDR3 is TGTGCCAGTAGTATAGTCCAAGGGGCCTCCTACGAGCAGTACTTC.

The chain carries TRBV6-5 and TRBJ1-1; no firm D call. V gave up 2 bases and J gave up 0 bases, with 10 bases separating them. The CDR3 runs 15 residues. Germline CDR1 and CDR2: MNHEY and SVGAGI. CDR3 residues: CASSYRGSMNTEAFF. DNA of the CDR3: TGTGCCAGCAGTTACCGAGGCAGCATGAACACTGAAGCTTTCTTT.

The chain combines TRBV10-3 with TRBJ2-3; 8 nucleotides agree with TRBD2. The CDR3 covers 15 residues. Trimming at V came to 2 bases and at J to 8 bases, leaving 9 bases not matched to a gene. Germline CDR1 is ENHRY and CDR2 is SYGVKD. In nucleotides, the CDR3 is TGTGCCATCAGTGAGGGGGGACTAGATAGGAGTACGCAGTATTTT. As protein: CAISEGGLDRSTQYF.

The CDR3 loop is CASSSVRWLASAYEQYF. The CDR3 DNA reads as TGTGCCAGCTCCTCCGTCCGTTGGCTAGCCTCGGCCTACGAGCAGTACTTC. The V gene is TRBV28, the J gene TRBJ2-7; a possible D gene is TRBD2 (5 bases). CDR3 length: 17 residues. Between the trimmed V and J ends, which lost 8 bases and 2 bases, there was a span of 25 bases. Germline V lookup: CDR1 MDHEN, CDR2 SYDVKM.

The chain links TRBV28 to TRBJ2-6; 10 nucleotides agree with TRBD1. The length of the CDR3 is 15 residues. Germline loops: CDR1 MDHEN, CDR2 SYDVKM. J lost 13 bases, V lost 2 bases, and 8 bases had no gene match. CDR3 loop: CASSLGTGAQTVLTF. The CDR3 nucleotides are TGTGCCAGCAGTTTAGGGACAGGGGCCCAAACAGTCCTGACTTTC.

Only one count was recorded for this clone. The V and J genes are TRBV10-2 and TRBJ1-1, with 11 bases fitting TRBD1. Germline V gives CDR1 WSHSY, CDR2 SAAADI. CDR3 length equals 15 residues. J gave up 3 bases and V 6 bases, and 6 bases lay outside the gene matches. CDR3 amino acids: CASRDRGQRDTEAFF. The CDR3 coding sequence is TGCGCCAGCAGGGACAGGGGGCAAAGGGACACTGAAGCTTTCTTT.

The rearrangement uses TRBV9 and TRBJ2-1, with D possibly TRBD1 on 5 matching bases. This CDR3 comprises 15 residues. V dropped 0 bases and J dropped 2 bases, with 9 bases sitting between them. Germline CDR1 SGDLS, CDR2 YYNGEE. The chain's CDR3 is CASSVEEGAYNEQFF. The CDR3 nucleotides read TGTGCCAGCAGCGTAGAGGAAGGGGCCTACAATGAGCAGTTCTTC.

This rearrangement joins TRBV7-9 to TRBJ1-3; D not resolved. Germline CDR1 and CDR2: SEHNR and FQNEAQ (reference sequence). Between the trimmed V and J ends, which lost 2 bases and 8 bases, there was a span of 7 bases. This CDR3 is 12 amino acids long. The CDR3 bases are TGTGCCAGCAGCTTAATGGGAGACACCATATATTTT. Its translation: CASSLMGDTIYF.